What follows are 25 T cell receptor beta chains derived from one specimen sequenced in a study of T cell changes during pregnancy in multiple sclerosis. This table comes from immunoSEQ multiplex PCR, and its TCRdb copy is limited to in-frame clones, with some not included. This sample has about 40,000 clones, with about 91% found just once. The sample in question was CD4+ T cells from peripheral blood mononuclear cells, obtained in the second trimester of pregnancy. The receptors derive from a female donor in good health, enrolled as a control in a pregnancy study.

The chain is built from TRBV5-4 and TRBJ1-2, with TRBD1 as a possible D gene (5 bases). Trimming removed 0 bases at V and 0 bases at J, with 12 bases between. CDR3 length: 16 residues. Germline loops: CDR1 SGHNT, CDR2 YYREEE (reference sequence). The CDR3 coding sequence is TGTGCCAGCAGCTTGGGGGGCAGGCTGACTAACTATGGCTACACCTTC. It encodes CASSLGGRLTNYGYTF. The variable domain in full, completed from reference TRBV5-4 and TRBJ1-2, reads ETGVTQSPTHLIKTRGQQVTLRCSSQSGHNTVSWYQQALGQGPQFIFQYYREEENGRGNFPPRFSGLQFPNYSSELNVNALELDDSALYLCASSLGGRLTNYGYTFGSGTRLTVV.

This chain joins TRBV6-1 and TRBJ1-1, with D hard to call. The CDR3 has 10 residues. V was pared by 10 bases and J by 3 bases, with 6 bases between. Per the germline V gene, CDR1 is MNHNS and CDR2 is SASEGT. The CDR3 reads CAIFDTEAFF. CDR3 bases: TGTGCCATTTTCGACACTGAAGCTTTCTTT.

V usage is TRBV7-9 and J usage is TRBJ2-5; TRBD1 aligns across 10 bases. Germline CDR1 reads SEHNR; CDR2 reads FQNEAQ (reference sequence). The CDR3 has 14 amino acids. V shed 4 bases and J 5 bases; nucleotides not matched to a gene: 4. CDR3 nucleotides: TGTGCCAGCAGCTCGGGACAGGGGTGGGAGACCCAGTACTTC. This gives the protein CASSSGQGWETQYF.

The chain links TRBV6-5 to TRBJ2-3; possibly TRBD1 for D (5 bases). The CDR3 contains 12 residues. The germline V gene encodes CDR1 MNHEY and CDR2 SVGAGI. V dropped 5 bases and J dropped 9 bases, with 12 bases sitting between them. The DNA of the CDR3 is TGTGCCAGCAGTCCGATTCAGGGCACGCAGTATTTT. It codes for CASSPIQGTQYF.

The chain employs TRBV5-5 and TRBJ1-5; TRBD1 matches at 12 bases. Unmatched junction bases numbered 12, after V lost 0 bases and J lost 8 bases. The germline V gene has CDR1 SGHKS and CDR2 YYEKEE (reference sequence). This CDR3 has 18 residues. CDR3 region: CASSLGWGDRGPGEPQHF. The DNA for the CDR3 is TGTGCCAGCAGCTTGGGTTGGGGGGACAGGGGGCCCGGCGAGCCCCAGCATTTT.

The V and J genes are TRBV7-9 and TRBJ2-1, with a weak D call TRBD1 (9 bases). Trimming cost V 4 bases and J 7 bases, with 17 bases left between them. In germline, CDR1 is SEHNR, CDR2 FQNEAQ (reference sequence). The CDR3 runs 15 residues. CDR3 DNA sequence: TGTGCCAGCAGCTCGGGACAGGGACTAGTAAATGAGCAGTTCTTC. Its translation is CASSSGQGLVNEQFF.

J is TRBJ1-1 and V is TRBV9, with a possible D match to TRBD1 (5 bases). V was pared by 0 bases and J by 11 bases, with 20 bases between. The germline gives CDR1 SGDLS, CDR2 YYNGEE. The CDR3 totals 15 residues. This CDR3 reads CASSVGLGAQVDAFF. The CDR3 bases are TGTGCCAGCAGCGTAGGCTTAGGGGCTCAGGTAGACGCTTTCTTT.

The rearrangement links TRBV23-1 to TRBJ2-5, with 7 bases matching TRBD2. TRBV23-1 falls under the ORF class, with uncertain function. The CDR3 runs to 19 residues. V trimming: 0 bases; J trimming: 3 bases; junction bases outside the gene matches: 16. CDR3 protein: CASSQSGLAETLPKETQYF. The CDR3 DNA reads TGCGCCAGCAGTCAATCAGGGCTAGCGGAGACCCTCCCGAAAGAGACCCAGTACTTC.

The CDR3 sequence is CASSQVGGIGVSNEQFF. The CDR3 DNA is TGTGCCAGCAGCCAAGTGGGGGGGATAGGGGTAAGCAATGAGCAGTTCTTC. The chain has TRBV11-3 and TRBJ2-1, with 7 bases that match TRBD2. This CDR3 is 17 amino acids long. After removal of 5 bases from V and 6 bases from J, the junction contained 16 bases not matched to a gene. Germline loops: CDR1 SGHNT, CDR2 YENEEA.

The chain combines TRBV18 with TRBJ1-1; TRBD1 agrees at 8 bases. Germline CDR1 reads KGHSH; CDR2 reads LQKENI. This CDR3 is 14 amino acids long. Trimming cost V 6 bases and J 3 bases; bases outside gene matches: 6. In nucleotides, the CDR3 is TGTGCCAGCTCGGCTCAGGGGGCGGACACTGAAGCTTTCTTT. Amino acids: CASSAQGADTEAFF. The entire variable domain, with the rest obtained from reference TRBV18 and TRBJ1-1, is as follows: NAGVMQNPRHLVRRRGQEARLRCSPMKGHSHVYWYRQLPEEGLKFMVYLQKENIIDESGMPKERFSAEFPKEGPSILRIQQVVRGDSAAYFCASSAQGADTEAFFGQGTRLTVV.

The chain carries TRBV28 and TRBJ2-2; unclear D gene. Per the germline V gene, CDR1 is MDHEN and CDR2 is SYDVKM. Between the trimmed V and J ends, which lost 5 bases and 3 bases, there was a span of 7 bases. The CDR3 is 13 amino acids. The CDR3 nucleotides read TGTGCCAGCAGTACCCACTACACCGGGGAGCTGTTTTTT. It is translated as CASSTHYTGELFF.

V gene TRBV27 combines with J gene TRBJ2-7; perhaps TRBD2 as D (6 bases). CDR1 is MNHEY, CDR2 SMNVEV, per germline (reference sequence). Trimming shortened V by 8 bases and J by 1 base, and 12 bases separated the two germline ends. This CDR3 contains 13 residues. The CDR3 coding sequence is TGTGCCAGCGCGAGCGGGTGGTCCTACGAGCAGTACTTC. This translates into CASASGWSYEQYF.

The chain uses TRBV7-2 and TRBJ2-5; D is possibly TRBD2 (6 bases). V was shortened by 5 bases and J by 1 base, with 14 bases between the two germline ends. Looked up from germline, CDR1 is SGHTA and CDR2 is FQGNSA. The CDR3 covers 15 residues. In DNA form, the CDR3 reads TGTGCCAGCAGCCCCCGACCGGGACTCCAAGAGACCCAGTACTTC. Translated: CASSPRPGLQETQYF.

The V gene is TRBV11-2, the J gene TRBJ2-5; 9 positions match TRBD2. CDR3 length: 17 residues. The trim removed 2 bases at V and 5 bases at J, leaving 12 bases unmatched. The germline V gene encodes CDR1 SGHAT and CDR2 FQNNGV. The CDR3 here is CASSLRGGLAGRETQYF. The CDR3 coding sequence is TGTGCCAGCAGCTTAAGGGGGGGACTAGCCGGTCGGGAGACCCAGTACTTC.

The V call is TRBV5-1, the J call TRBJ2-6; TRBD2 might be the D (6 bases). The CDR3 is 15 residues long. Germline V gene lookup returns CDR1 SGHRS and CDR2 YFSETQ. Between the trimmed V and J ends, which lost 4 bases and 4 bases, there was a span of 12 bases. CDR3 loop: CASSSGGTGANVLTF. The CDR3 DNA follows: TGCGCCAGCAGCAGTGGGGGGACCGGGGCCAACGTCCTGACTTTC.

The J gene is TRBJ2-7, the V gene TRBV27; 8 bases are a match to TRBD2. V trimming: 6 bases; J trimming: 6 bases; junction bases outside the gene matches: 7. The germline CDR1 and CDR2 sequences are MNHEY and SMNVEV (reference sequence). The CDR3 consists of 13 residues. CDR3 DNA: TGTGCCAGCAGCTACCGGGGGGGCTCCGAGCAGTACTTC. It encodes CASSYRGGSEQYF.

The chain joins TRBV11-2 to TRBJ2-3; D is possibly TRBD1 (5 bases). The CDR3 runs to 17 residues. Germline V gene data show CDR1 as SGHAT and CDR2 as FQNNGV. V was cut by 5 bases and J by 1 base, with 19 bases left in between. The CDR3 DNA reads as TGTGCCAGCAGCCTACAATCTTCCTGGGGCCGCACAGATACGCAGTATTTT. Translation: CASSLQSSWGRTDTQYF.

The rearrangement uses TRBV6-1 and TRBJ1-6; 7 nucleotides agree with TRBD1. Losses at the gene ends were 3 bases for V and 10 bases for J; bases not matched to a gene: 9. CDR3 length: 15 amino acids. The germline CDR1 and CDR2 sequences are MNHNS and SASEGT. The CDR3 sequence is CASSEPTGWRSPLHF. CDR3 coding DNA: TGTGCCAGCAGTGAGCCGACAGGGTGGAGATCACCCCTCCACTTT.

The chain carries TRBV5-1 and TRBJ1-2, with TRBD1 identical over 7 bases. CDR3 length: 15 residues. From germline, CDR1 is SGHRS and CDR2 YFSETQ. V shed 3 bases, J shed 4 bases, and the junction held 9 bases outside the gene matches. The CDR3 DNA reads as TGCGCCAGCAGCTCCGCCGGGACAGCAGCCTATGGCTACACCTTC. This encodes CASSSAGTAAYGYTF.

The rearrangement links TRBV4-1 to TRBJ1-5, with D perhaps TRBD1 (5 bases). Trimming removed 1 base from V and 2 bases from J, with 15 bases in between. CDR1 is MGHRA, CDR2 YSYEKL, per germline. CDR3 length equals 17 residues. Here the CDR3 DNA reads TGCGCCAGCAGCCAAGGTTTGGCTCGGGGGGGCAATCAGCCCCAGCATTTT. This encodes CASSQGLARGGNQPQHF.

The rearrangement joins TRBV5-4 to TRBJ2-3; a possible D gene is TRBD2 (6 bases). Germline assignment: CDR1 SGHNT and CDR2 YYREEE (reference sequence). Trimming stripped 4 bases from V and 6 bases from J, with 12 bases between. This CDR3 region has 13 residues. CDR3 sequence (DNA): TGTGCCAGCAGCCTGACTAGTTCCGATACGCAGTATTTT. Translated: CASSLTSSDTQYF.

This clone was detected only a few times. The DNA for the CDR3 is TGTGCCAGCAGTTACTCGCGAGGCAGCACAGATACGCAGTATTTT. Protein sequence: CASSYSRGSTDTQYF. V is TRBV6-5 and J is TRBJ2-3; D unresolved. Germline assignment: CDR1 MNHEY and CDR2 SVGAGI. Trimming left V 0 bases short and J 0 bases short, with 7 bases between. The CDR3 totals 15 residues.

The CDR3 nucleotides are TGTGCCAGCAGCTTACTCGGACTAGCGGGAGTGGTCAATGAGCAGTTCTTC. Its translation: CASSLLGLAGVVNEQFF. This chain links TRBV7-3 with TRBJ2-1, with 13 bases lining up with TRBD2. The germline V gene encodes CDR1 SGHTA and CDR2 FQGTGA. V was clipped by 2 bases and J by 6 bases; unmatched bases: 7. There are 17 residues in the CDR3.

V and J are TRBV5-6 and TRBJ1-4; 9 bases fit TRBD1. Germline V gene data show CDR1 as SGHDT and CDR2 as YYEEEE. Unmatched junction bases numbered 5, after V lost 3 bases and J lost 8 bases. The CDR3 has 14 amino acids. DNA of the CDR3: TGTGCCAGCAGCTCAGACAGGGGGAGGGAAAAACTGTTTTTT. Protein sequence: CASSSDRGREKLFF.

V is TRBV27 and J is TRBJ2-1; a weak D match, TRBD2 (6 bases). This CDR3 region has 17 residues. Germline CDR1 and CDR2: MNHEY and SMNVEV (reference sequence). Trimming took off 8 bases at V and 7 bases at J, with 27 bases between the two ends. The DNA for the CDR3 is TGTGCCAGCGGGAATCTGGACTTGAACGGGAGAGGAAATGAGCAGTTCTTC. It encodes CASGNLDLNGRGNEQFF.